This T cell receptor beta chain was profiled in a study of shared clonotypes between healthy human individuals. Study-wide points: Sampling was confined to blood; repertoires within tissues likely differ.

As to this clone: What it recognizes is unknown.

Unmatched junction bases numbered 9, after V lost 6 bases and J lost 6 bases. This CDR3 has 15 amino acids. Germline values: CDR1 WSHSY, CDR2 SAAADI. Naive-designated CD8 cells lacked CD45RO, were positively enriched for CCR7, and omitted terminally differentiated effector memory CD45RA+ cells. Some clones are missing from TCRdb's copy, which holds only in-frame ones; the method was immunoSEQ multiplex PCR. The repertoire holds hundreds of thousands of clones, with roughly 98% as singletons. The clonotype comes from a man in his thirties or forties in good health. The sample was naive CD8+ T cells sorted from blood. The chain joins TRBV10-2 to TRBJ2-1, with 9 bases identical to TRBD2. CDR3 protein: CASRTLLAGSNEQFF. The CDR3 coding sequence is TGCGCCAGCAGGACCCTCCTAGCGGGAAGCAATGAGCAGTTCTTC.